This T cell receptor (beta chain) was recorded in a study of blood T cell repertoires in COVID-19. Study as a whole: Researchers got acute and convalescent COVID-19 samples from the United States, Italy and Spain.

V lost 3 bases, J lost 1 base, and 6 bases stayed unmatched. Germline CDR1 is MDHEN and CDR2 is SYDVKM. This CDR3 has 15 residues. Original processing methods: Amplified reference gene primers provided the basis for estimating nucleated cell counts. Clones were read by immunoSEQ multiplex PCR, and TCRdb kept only the in-frame ones, dropping some. That table is the source of V, J and clone size, and D and trimming were worked out from the DNA. The sample records 200,000 to 250,000 clones, around 80% being singletons. Those who participated ranged in age from roughly 18 to 95 years and resided in about two dozen US areas. Cohort 3 donors were reported recovered after two negative PCRs, clearance, or symptom resolution.

The sequence was collected from a man aged 40-55 years who had recovered from COVID-19. Sequenced material: PBMCs or T cells enriched from blood (not recorded which). The chain is built from TRBV28 and TRBJ2-7; 7 bases line up with TRBD2. The CDR3 DNA follows: TGTGCCAGCAGTTTCTGGGGGGGTAGGTCCTACGAGCAGTACTTC. This gives the protein CASSFWGGRSYEQYF.